Presented here are 12 T cell receptor beta chains from one specimen sequenced in a study of regulatory T cells in long-lasting Graves disease. Time point of the sample: persistent/refractory GD, antithyroid drugs over 5 years with positive TRAb. Scientists built the TCR library using RNA that was extracted from PBMCs. With iRepertoire HTBI primers and Arm-PCR of CDR3 regions, TCR beta libraries were built. TCRdb re-called the multiplex PCR reads with MiXCR, one entry per CDR3 protein. Of about 450,000 distinct CDR3 sequences listed, about a quarter are singletons. The sample in question was peripheral blood mononuclear cells (PBMCs), obtained when the disease was refractory, from a patient treated with antithyroid drugs. These receptor sequences come from a female donor with Graves disease.

This sequence joins TRBV19 and TRBJ2-3; TRBD2 is a possible D gene (6 bases). CDR1 is LNHDA, CDR2 SQIVND, per germline (reference sequence). With 8 bases removed from V and 10 bases from J, the gap between germline ends came to 13 bases. The CDR3 totals 11 residues. The CDR3 protein is CASGGTAAQYF. The CDR3 coding sequence is TGTGCCAGTGGAGGGACTGCTGCGCAGTATTTT.

The chain is built from TRBV27 and TRBJ2-1; the D is unclear. This CDR3 comprises 15 residues. Per the germline V gene, CDR1 is MNHEY and CDR2 is SMNVEV (reference sequence). Trimming cost V 0 bases and J 0 bases, with 6 bases left between them. This CDR3 is CASSLSGISYNEQFF. CDR3 coding DNA: TGTGCCAGCAGTTTATCTGGAATCTCCTACAATGAGCAGTTCTTC.

This clonotype was counted ten times or more. V usage is TRBV28 and J usage is TRBJ1-5; D remains ambiguous. This CDR3 region has 14 residues. Germline values: CDR1 MDHEN, CDR2 SYDVKM. The ends were cut back, 2 bases at V and 3 bases at J, with 8 bases in the middle. The CDR3 region has the DNA TGTGCCAGCAGTTTACGTAGTACCAATCAGCCCCAGCATTTT. It encodes CASSLRSTNQPQHF.

The chain is built from TRBV29-1 and TRBJ2-5; no definite D call. CDR1 is SQVTM, CDR2 ANQGSEA, per germline. This CDR3 is 8 amino acids long. CDR3 sequence reads: CSYGRKYF. CDR3 coding DNA: TGCAGTTACGGGCGGAAGTACTTC.

The table lists this clonotype with many counts. The genes are TRBV7-2 and TRBJ2-7; weak D call: TRBD2 (6 bases). Germline lookup yields CDR1 SGHTA and CDR2 FQGNSA. The CDR3 covers 14 residues. V was shortened by 1 base and J by 2 bases, with 9 bases between the two germline ends. CDR3 bases: TGTGCCAGCAGCTTAGAGGCGGGAACCTACGAGCAGTACTTC. Amino acids: CASSLEAGTYEQYF. The complete variable domain, with remaining parts taken from reference TRBV7-2 and TRBJ2-7, reads GAGVSQSPSNKVTEKGKDVELRCDPISGHTALYWYRQSLGQGLEFLIYFQGNSAPDKSGLPSDRFSAERTGGSVSTLTIQRTQQEDSAVYLCASSLEAGTYEQYFGPGTRLTVT.

This clonotype has a count of ten or more. The chain carries TRBV28 and TRBJ1-4; D is uncertain. CDR1 and CDR2 (germline): MDHEN, SYDVKM. V lost 6 bases and J 7 bases, leaving 15 bases between the germline ends. CDR3 length: 14 residues. The CDR3 region has the DNA TGTGCCAGCAGGGGTAGAAAGGGCGTTGAAAAACTGTTTTTT. This gives the protein CASRGRKGVEKLFF.

This clonotype has a count of ten or more. This chain connects TRBV24-1 to TRBJ2-5, with a weak D call TRBD1 (6 bases). Germline V CDR1 and CDR2: KGHDR, SFDVKD. This CDR3 spans 13 amino acids. Trimming cost V 6 bases and J 5 bases, with 12 bases left between them. The CDR3, as DNA: TGTGCCACCAGTCAGGGGTCGAGTGAGACCCAGTACTTC. Translated: CATSQGSSETQYF.

The CDR3 nucleotides are TGTGCCAGCTCCCCCCGAGAAAGGGGGGAGCAGTACTTC. Translating gives CASSPRERGEQYF. V is TRBV6-1 and J is TRBJ2-7; TRBD1 is a possible D gene (6 bases). The CDR3 contains 13 residues. Looked up from germline, CDR1 is MNHNS and CDR2 is SASEGT. The germline V and J ends were trimmed by 8 bases and 7 bases, with 18 bases remaining between them.

CDR3: CAISPGTGEAFF. In nucleotides, the CDR3 is TGTGCCATCAGTCCCGGGACAGGGGAAGCTTTCTTT. V and J are TRBV10-3 and TRBJ1-1; 9 nucleotides line up with TRBD1. The CDR3 is 12 amino acids. Per germline, CDR1 ENHRY and CDR2 SYGVKD. V was pared by 5 bases and J by 8 bases, with 3 bases of the junction left unmatched.

V usage is TRBV6-1 and J usage is TRBJ2-2; 10 bases line up with TRBD1. CDR1 and CDR2 (germline): MNHNS, SASEGT. The CDR3 loop spans 15 amino acids. The J segment lost 3 bases and the V segment lost 8 bases, leaving 6 bases of the junction unmatched. In nucleotides, the CDR3 is TGTGCCAGCCGAAGACAGGGGGCGGACACCGGGGAGCTGTTTTTT. Protein product: CASRRQGADTGELFF.

V and J are TRBV5-1 and TRBJ2-1; D is possibly TRBD2 (6 bases). V was shortened by 4 bases and J by 6 bases, with 20 bases between the two germline ends. In germline, CDR1 is SGHRS, CDR2 YFSETQ. The CDR3 covers 16 residues. The DNA for the CDR3 is TGCGCCAGCAGCGTCTCCGGGAGAGGAACCCGCAATGAGCAGTTCTTC. Its translation is CASSVSGRGTRNEQFF.

The rearrangement joins TRBV5-1 to TRBJ2-1; D perhaps matches TRBD2 (5 bases). V was shortened by 4 bases and J by 8 bases, with 13 bases between the two germline ends. This CDR3 contains 13 residues. Germline CDR1 and CDR2: SGHRS and YFSETQ. As DNA, the CDR3 is TGCGCCAGCAGCCCCAGGACTGGGCATGAGCAGTTCTTC. Translation gives CASSPRTGHEQFF.